This TCR beta chain was sequenced during a study of blood T cell repertoires in COVID-19. Clones were read by immunoSEQ multiplex PCR, and TCRdb kept only the in-frame ones, dropping some. The data contain over 100,000 clones, over 65% of them seen just once; the ten biggest clones take up 18%. This receptor was identified in a woman aged 60-75 years with acute or convalescent COVID-19. The sample was peripheral blood.

CDR3 bases: TGTGCCAGCTCACCGAGGCCGGGAATCTACGAGCAGTACTTC. The encoded protein is CASSPRPGIYEQYF. V gene TRBV18 combines with J gene TRBJ2-7, with a tentative D call TRBD2 (5 bases). The CDR3 totals 14 residues. Germline V gene lookup returns CDR1 KGHSH and CDR2 LQKENI. The V and J ends lost 3 bases and 3 bases respectively, with 12 bases between them.